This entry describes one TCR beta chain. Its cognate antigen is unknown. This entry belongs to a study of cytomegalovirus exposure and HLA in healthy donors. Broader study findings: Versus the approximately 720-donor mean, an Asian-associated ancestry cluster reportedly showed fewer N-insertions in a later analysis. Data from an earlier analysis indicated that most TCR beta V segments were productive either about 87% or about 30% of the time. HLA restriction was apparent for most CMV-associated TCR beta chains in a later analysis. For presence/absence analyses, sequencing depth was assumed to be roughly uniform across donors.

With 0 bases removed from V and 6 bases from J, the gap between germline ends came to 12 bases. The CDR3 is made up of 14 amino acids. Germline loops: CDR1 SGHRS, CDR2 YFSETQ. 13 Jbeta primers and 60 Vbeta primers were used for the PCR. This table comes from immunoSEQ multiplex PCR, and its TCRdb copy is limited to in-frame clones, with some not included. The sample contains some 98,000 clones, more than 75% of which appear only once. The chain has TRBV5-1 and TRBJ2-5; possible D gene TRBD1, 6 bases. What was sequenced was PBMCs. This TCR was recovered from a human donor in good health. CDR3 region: CASSLDRWGQTQYF. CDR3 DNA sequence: TGCGCCAGCAGCTTGGACCGGTGGGGGCAGACCCAGTACTTC.